Each of the 21 T cell receptor beta chains below was sequenced from the same sample in a study of blood T cell repertoires in COVID-19. Measured with immunoSEQ multiplex PCR; TCRdb has only the in-frame clones, and not every one. Among over 85,000 clones listed, 88% were seen once. Material for sequencing was peripheral blood. These receptors were obtained from a woman aged 45-65 years with acute or convalescent COVID-19.

The rearrangement joins TRBV28 to TRBJ1-5; unclear D gene. The length of the CDR3 is 14 residues. Germline V gene lookup returns CDR1 MDHEN and CDR2 SYDVKM. V was cut by 6 bases and J by 6 bases, with 15 bases left in between. The CDR3 region has the DNA TGTGCCAGCAGGTCCACGGGTCCGGGTCAGCCCCAGCATTTT. This codes for CASRSTGPGQPQHF.

This clone was found once. This rearrangement joins TRBV28 to TRBJ2-5; 8 bases are shared with TRBD2. The CDR3 consists of 13 residues. J gave up 5 bases and V 7 bases, and 6 bases lay outside the gene matches. Per germline, CDR1 MDHEN and CDR2 SYDVKM. The CDR3 DNA is TGTGCCAGCACCCGGGGACTAGGGGAGACCCAGTACTTC. Its protein product is CASTRGLGETQYF.

V gene TRBV4-1 combines with J gene TRBJ2-7; D not resolved. The CDR3 sequence is 14 residues long. Trimming stripped 0 bases from V and 0 bases from J, with 6 bases between. CDR1 and CDR2 (germline): MGHRA, YSYEKL. This CDR3 reads CASSQEWSSYEQYF. The CDR3 DNA follows: TGCGCCAGCAGCCAAGAATGGAGCTCCTACGAGCAGTACTTC.

V usage is TRBV18 and J usage is TRBJ1-1; 10 bases align to TRBD1. V gave up 3 bases and J gave up 1 base; unmatched junction bases: 2. This CDR3 is 15 amino acids long. Germline V gene data show CDR1 as KGHSH and CDR2 as LQKENI. The CDR3 sequence is CASSPGQGPNTEAFF. The DNA of the CDR3 is TGTGCCAGCTCACCGGGACAGGGGCCGAACACTGAAGCTTTCTTT.

This rearrangement joins TRBV5-1 to TRBJ1-1, with 8 bases lining up with TRBD1. This CDR3 has 14 amino acids. Germline values: CDR1 SGHRS, CDR2 YFSETQ. J gave up 7 bases and V 4 bases, and 9 bases lay outside the gene matches. CDR3 residues: CASSPWAGTGEAFF. In DNA, the CDR3 is TGCGCCAGCAGCCCCTGGGCGGGGACAGGTGAAGCTTTCTTT.

The chain uses TRBV11-3 and TRBJ2-7, with a weak D call TRBD2 (6 bases). V lost 2 bases and J lost 2, with 13 bases in between. The CDR3 sequence is 15 residues long. Looked up from germline, CDR1 is SGHNT and CDR2 is YENEEA. The CDR3 reads CASSLRGLTTYEQYF. CDR3 in DNA: TGTGCCAGCAGCTTACGGGGACTGACAACCTACGAGCAGTACTTC.

The chain employs TRBV19 and TRBJ1-1; 7 bases fit TRBD1. Germline loops: CDR1 LNHDA, CDR2 SQIVND (reference sequence). Losses at the gene ends were 7 bases for V and 6 bases for J; bases not matched to a gene: 20. The CDR3 consists of 17 residues. CDR3 coding DNA: TGTGCCAGTACCGCGACAGGGAGGTCGGGTGGGGCCCCTGAAGCTTTCTTT. It specifies CASTATGRSGGAPEAFF.

The genes are TRBV3-1 (or the pseudogene TRBV3-2) and TRBJ1-5; 7 bases agree with TRBD1. CDR3 length: 15 amino acids. V lost 3 bases to trimming and J lost 3 bases; unmatched junction nucleotides: 5. Germline-derived CDR1 and CDR2 are LGHDT and YNNKEL (reference sequence). The CDR3 DNA reads TGTGCCAGCAGCCACGCCAGGGGGGACAATCAGCCCCAGCATTTT. Residues: CASSHARGDNQPQHF.

The J gene is TRBJ2-1, the V gene TRBV3-1 (or the pseudogene TRBV3-2), with 11 bases aligning to TRBD2. Looked up from germline, CDR1 is LGHDT and CDR2 is YNNKEL (reference sequence). The V segment lost 0 bases and the J segment 5 bases; nucleotides outside the gene matches: 3. This CDR3 has 16 amino acids. In DNA form, the CDR3 reads TGTGCCAGCAGCCAAGATATGGGACTAGCGGACAATGAGCAGTTCTTC. This gives the protein CASSQDMGLADNEQFF.

This chain uses TRBV19 with TRBJ1-2, with TRBD1 identical over 7 bases. V gave up 5 bases and J gave up 3 bases; unmatched junction bases: 6. Germline loops: CDR1 LNHDA, CDR2 SQIVND (reference sequence). The CDR3 is 14 amino acids. The CDR3 DNA follows: TGTGCCAGTAGTTCGTCAGGGGGGTACTATGGCTACACCTTC. It codes for CASSSSGGYYGYTF.

In DNA, the CDR3 is TGTGCCAGCAGCTCCCTTGAGGACAGGAAGTATGGCTACACCTTC. This gives the protein CASSSLEDRKYGYTF. The genes are TRBV7-9 and TRBJ1-2, with 7 bases lining up with TRBD1. Germline loops: CDR1 SEHNR, CDR2 FQNEAQ (reference sequence). The length of the CDR3 is 15 residues. The V and J ends lost 4 bases and 5 bases, in that order; junction bases with no gene match: 10.

This sequence joins TRBV12-3 or TRBV12-4 and TRBJ2-1, with 13 bases lining up with TRBD2. V gave up 8 bases and J gave up 6 bases; unmatched junction bases: 1. The CDR3 contains 13 residues. CDR3 in amino acids: CASRLAGGNEQFF. In nucleotides, the CDR3 is TGTGCCAGCCGACTAGCGGGAGGCAATGAGCAGTTCTTC.

DNA for the CDR3: TGTGCCAGCAGCCCCACCGGGACAACCGTGGGTGGCTACACCTTC. Protein: CASSPTGTTVGGYTF. This chain joins TRBV3-1 (or the pseudogene TRBV3-2) and TRBJ1-2; D might be TRBD1 (6 bases). Germline values: CDR1 LGHDT, CDR2 YNNKEL (reference sequence). There are 15 residues in the CDR3. The V end was cut by 4 bases, the J end by 7 bases, with 19 bases between.

This clone was seen a single time. This rearrangement joins TRBV29-1 to TRBJ2-5; a weak D match, TRBD2 (7 bases). V lost 5 bases and J lost 5, with 21 bases in between. CDR1 is SQVTM, CDR2 ANQGSEA, per germline. The CDR3 extends over 15 amino acids. For the CDR3, the DNA is TGCAGCGTTCAACCGGGCCACGGGGGGCAGGAGACCCAGTACTTC. It yields the protein CSVQPGHGGQETQYF.

This chain connects TRBV28 to TRBJ1-2, with unresolved D. Looked up from germline, CDR1 is MDHEN and CDR2 is SYDVKM. CDR3 length: 12 residues. V gave up 2 bases and J gave up 8 bases, with 9 bases separating them. In DNA form, the CDR3 reads TGTGCCAGCAGTTTAACACAGCTAGGCTACACCTTC. This encodes CASSLTQLGYTF.

The genes are TRBV7-4 and TRBJ1-5; 7 nucleotides align to TRBD1. The CDR3 has 12 residues. Per the germline V gene, CDR1 is SGHVT and CDR2 is SQSDAQ. V was pared by 9 bases and J by 5 bases, with 4 bases of the junction left unmatched. CDR3 amino acids: CARRDRHQPQHF. CDR3 sequence (DNA): TGTGCCAGACGGGACAGACATCAGCCCCAGCATTTT.

The CDR3 nucleotides read TGTGCCACCAGAGGGACAGCCTCGGCCACCATATATTTT. Its protein is CATRGTASATIYF. The chain links TRBV15 to TRBJ1-3, with TRBD1 matching 7 bases. The CDR3 spans 13 residues. CDR1 is LNHNV, CDR2 YYDKDF, per germline (reference sequence). After removal of 6 bases from V and 9 bases from J, the junction contained 8 bases not matched to a gene.

The chain links TRBV30 to TRBJ1-5; 9 nucleotides line up with TRBD1. This CDR3 is built from 14 residues. With 1 base clipped from V and 2 bases from J, the junction kept 0 bases outside the gene matches. Germline assignment: CDR1 GTSNPN and CDR2 SVGIG (reference sequence). The CDR3 here is CAWSGDRGNQPQHF. CDR3 in DNA: TGTGCCTGGAGTGGGGACAGGGGCAATCAGCCCCAGCATTTT.

There are a few counts of this clone. This rearrangement joins TRBV4-2 to TRBJ2-1; D may be TRBD2 (6 bases). The germline V and J ends were trimmed by 1 base and 7 bases, with 11 bases remaining between them. Germline V lookup: CDR1 LGHNA, CDR2 YNFKEQ. The CDR3 is 14 residues long. CDR3 region: CASSQGGDRNEQFF. Written as DNA, the CDR3 is TGTGCCAGCAGCCAAGGGGGGGATCGGAATGAGCAGTTCTTC.

The rearrangement links TRBV3-1 (or the pseudogene TRBV3-2) to TRBJ2-1; 11 nucleotides line up with TRBD2. CDR1 is LGHDT, CDR2 YNNKEL, per germline (reference sequence). The V gene end was trimmed by 1 base and the J gene end by 3 bases; junction bases not matched to a gene: 14. This CDR3 has 20 amino acids. This CDR3 is CASSQGQGLAGGPIYNEQFF. The CDR3 region has the DNA TGTGCCAGCAGCCAAGGACAGGGATTAGCGGGAGGGCCAATCTACAATGAGCAGTTCTTC.

The chain couples TRBV24-1 to TRBJ2-7; 9 bases fit TRBD1. Germline values: CDR1 KGHDR, CDR2 SFDVKD. This CDR3 has 14 residues. The V and J ends lost 5 bases and 2 bases, in that order; junction bases with no gene match: 3. The CDR3 loop reads CATSARDRAYEQYF. The CDR3 region has the DNA TGTGCCACCAGTGCTAGGGACAGGGCCTACGAGCAGTACTTC.